The present T cell receptor beta chain was sequenced within a study of early T cells in non-severe SARS-CoV-2 infection. Study context: Sequencing was performed on bulk RNA from unsorted whole blood, leaving chains unpaired.

The CDR3 is 13 amino acids. V lost 4 bases, J lost 6 bases, and 4 bases stayed unmatched. In germline, CDR1 is MNHEY, CDR2 SVGAGI. Study results and limitations: Matching results from VDJdb favored anti-spike CD8 responses, leaving private and CD4 specificities undetected.

Researchers attached unique molecular identifiers to individual cDNA molecules. TCRdb used MiXCR to reprocess the 5' RACE reads, holding one entry per CDR3 protein. Of more than 40,000 distinct CDR3 sequences in the sample, 7% to 8% were seen once. This clonotype was seen more than once but under ten times. Its antigen is still unknown. The V gene is TRBV6-5, the J gene TRBJ2-3, with TRBD1 identical over 7 bases. Sequencing used whole blood. The clonotype was recovered from an adult who was a healthcare worker with PCR-confirmed SARS-CoV-2 infection or an uninfected control (not recorded which). CDR3 protein: CASSLTGMDTQYF. DNA of the CDR3: TGTGCCAGCAGTTTGACAGGGATGGATACGCAGTATTTT.